Listed below are T cell receptor beta chains from one sample, sequenced in a study of glioma-infiltrating T cells. Each CDR3 protein gets one entry after TCRdb re-called the multiplex PCR reads with MiXCR. The top ten hold about 12% of the sample, which has 400,000 or so distinct CDR3 sequences, 41% seen once. The sequenced sample was glioma tissue, nonneoplastic brain tissue, or PBMCs (not recorded which). These TCRs come from a human donor with low-grade glioma or glioblastoma, undergoing nonglioma brain surgery, or in good health (not recorded which). Each CDR3 is given with its conserved first and last residue. A D gene is named only where the DNA matches it firmly. Size tells how often a clone was seen (once, few, many) or the class of an expanded clone, and some rows leave it out.

D: TRBD2
size: few
V: TRBV29-1
J: TRBJ2-7
DNA: TGCAGCGTTGGAGCTAGCGGGAGTTCCTACGAGCAGTACTTC
CDR3: CSVGASGSSYEQYF

D: -
size: -
V: TRBV7-9
J: TRBJ2-5
DNA: TGTGCCAGCAGCCCCATTGCTGGTCAAGAGACCCAGTACTTC
CDR3: CASSPIAGQETQYF

D: -
size: many
V: TRBV28
J: TRBJ1-2
DNA: TGTGCCAGCAGTTATTCAGCGTATGGCTACACCTTC
CDR3: CASSYSAYGYTF

D: -
size: -
V: TRBV7-2
J: TRBJ1-1
DNA: TGTGCCAGCAGTTCCAGTGTTCGAACTGAAGCTTTCTTT
CDR3: CASSSSVRTEAFF

D: -
size: -
V: TRBV4-3
J: TRBJ2-7
DNA: TGCGCCAGCAGCCGGCCAGGTTGGGCGGGACACGAGCAGTACTTC
CDR3: CASSRPGWAGHEQYF

D: -
size: -
V: TRBV27
J: TRBJ1-5
DNA: TGTGCCAGCAGTTTAGGGGCAGGGCGGAGTCAGCCCCAGCATTTT
CDR3: CASSLGAGRSQPQHF

D: TRBD1
size: few
V: TRBV7-9
J: TRBJ2-3
DNA: TGTGCCAGCAGCGGTCGGGACAGGGAAGTGACAGATACGCAGTATTTT
CDR3: CASSGRDREVTDTQYF

D: TRBD2
size: -
V: TRBV28
J: TRBJ2-7
DNA: TGTGCCAGCAGTCGAGGACTAGCGTTTTCCTACGAGCAGTACTTC
CDR3: CASSRGLAFSYEQYF

D: TRBD2
size: few
V: TRBV4-2
J: TRBJ2-1
DNA: TGTGCCAGCAGCCAAGCGGCTAGCGGTTACAATGAGCAGTTCTTC
CDR3: CASSQAASGYNEQFF

D: -
size: -
V: TRBV18
J: TRBJ2-7
DNA: TGTGCCAGCTCACCTGACAGGCCCCAAGCTCACGAGCAGTACTTC
CDR3: CASSPDRPQAHEQYF

D: -
size: few
V: TRBV14
J: TRBJ1-1
DNA: TGTGCCAGCAGCCAACGGGAGATGATGAACACTGAAGCTTTCTTT
CDR3: CASSQREMMNTEAFF

D: -
size: -
V: TRBV4-1
J: TRBJ1-1
DNA: TGCGCCAGCAGCCAAGATAGTATAATGAACACTGAAGCTTTCTTT
CDR3: CASSQDSIMNTEAFF

D: -
size: -
V: TRBV7-2
J: TRBJ2-1
DNA: TGTGCCAGCAGCTCGGCCCCTTTGAGCTCCTACAATGAGCAGTTCTTC
CDR3: CASSSAPLSSYNEQFF

D: -
size: -
V: TRBV12-3/TRBV12-4
J: TRBJ2-3
DNA: TGTGCCAGCAGTCGGGGGACCGCAGATACGCAGTATTTT
CDR3: CASSRGTADTQYF

D: TRBD1
size: -
V: TRBV7-2
J: TRBJ2-2
DNA: TGTGCCAGCGGCTTTCGGACAGGGGGCATCACCGGGGAGCTGTTTTTT
CDR3: CASGFRTGGITGELFF

D: TRBD2
size: -
V: TRBV4-2
J: TRBJ2-1
DNA: TGTGCCAGCAGCCATCGGCGGGAGGACTCCTACAATGAGCAGTTCTTC
CDR3: CASSHRREDSYNEQFF

D: TRBD1
size: -
V: TRBV20-1
J: TRBJ1-1
DNA: TGCAGTGCTGTCCGGGACAGAAACACTAAAGCTTTCTTT
CDR3: CSAVRDRNTKAFF

D: -
size: -
V: TRBV7-2
J: TRBJ1-6
DNA: TGTGTTAGCAGCGCACACGCAGGGCAGCTAAAACGTTCACCCCTCCACTTT
CDR3: CVSSAHAGQLKRSPLHF

D: -
size: -
V: TRBV7-9
J: TRBJ2-7
DNA: TGTGCCAGCAGCTTAGAGACAGAGACCTACGAGCAGTACTTC
CDR3: CASSLETETYEQYF

D: -
size: -
V: TRBV4-1
J: TRBJ2-5
DNA: TGCGCCAGCAGCCAACGTATCCGACTATCGGGAGAAGAGACCCAGTACTTC
CDR3: CASSQRIRLSGEETQYF

D: -
size: many
V: TRBV6-5
J: TRBJ2-7
DNA: TGTGCCAGCAGTTACTCGAGGACTGAGCAGTACTTC
CDR3: CASSYSRTEQYF

D: TRBD1
size: -
V: TRBV6-5
J: TRBJ1-5
DNA: TGTGCCAGCAGTCAGACAGGGGTTTACCAGCCCCAGCATTTT
CDR3: CASSQTGVYQPQHF

D: -
size: -
V: TRBV7-3
J: TRBJ2-1
DNA: TGTGCCAGCAGCTTATCCTCGAATGAGCAGTTCTTC
CDR3: CASSLSSNEQFF

D: TRBD1
size: -
V: TRBV20-1
J: TRBJ2-7
DNA: TGCAGTGCACCCTTTAGCCGGGACAGGGGGCTCAATGAGCAGTACTTC
CDR3: CSAPFSRDRGLNEQYF

D: -
size: few
V: TRBV2
J: TRBJ1-1
DNA: TGTGCCAGCAGTTTACACAAACTGAACACTGAAGCTTTCTTT
CDR3: CASSLHKLNTEAFF

D: -
size: once
V: TRBV7-9
J: TRBJ2-7
DNA: TGTGCCAGCAGCCCGTGGGGACAATATAACGAGCAGTACTTC
CDR3: CASSPWGQYNEQYF

D: -
size: -
V: TRBV27
J: TRBJ2-3
DNA: TGTGCCAGCATTCCCAGGGACTCTCTAGATACGCAGTATTTT
CDR3: CASIPRDSLDTQYF

D: -
size: few
V: TRBV7-2
J: TRBJ2-5
DNA: TGTGCCAGCAGTTACCAGAGAGGGTCGGGAGAGACCCAGTACTTC
CDR3: CASSYQRGSGETQYF

D: TRBD1
size: few
V: TRBV7-2
J: TRBJ2-6
DNA: TGTGCCAGCAGCCTCCCTAGGGGGCCTAGCTCTGGGGCCAACGTCCTGACTTTC
CDR3: CASSLPRGPSSGANVLTF

D: TRBD2
size: few
V: TRBV7-3
J: TRBJ2-7
DNA: TGTGCCAGCAGCTTCTTACCGCGCGGGACTAGCGGGCCCTCCTACGAGCAGTACTTC
CDR3: CASSFLPRGTSGPSYEQYF

D: -
size: -
V: TRBV11-1
J: TRBJ2-4
DNA: TGTGCCAGCAGCTTCTGGGACTTCCTAGCCAAAAACATTCAGTACTTC
CDR3: CASSFWDFLAKNIQYF

D: TRBD2
size: -
V: TRBV7-9
J: TRBJ2-7
DNA: TGTGCCAGCGGCCGACTAGCGGGAGGGCTCTACGAGCAGTACTTC
CDR3: CASGRLAGGLYEQYF

D: -
size: many
V: TRBV20-1
J: TRBJ1-1
DNA: TGCAGTTCACCCGCCCGTGGGAACACTGAAGCTTTCTTT
CDR3: CSSPARGNTEAFF

D: TRBD2
size: many
V: TRBV6-2/TRBV6-3
J: TRBJ2-1
DNA: TGTGCCAGCAGTTATGAAGCGGGAGGAGGCTACAATGAGCAGTTCTTC
CDR3: CASSYEAGGGYNEQFF

D: TRBD1
size: -
V: TRBV6-5
J: TRBJ2-7
DNA: TGTGCCAGCAGTTACCAAAAGCCACAGGGGTCCTCATCCTACGAGCAGTACTTC
CDR3: CASSYQKPQGSSSYEQYF

D: -
size: few
V: TRBV25-1
J: TRBJ2-5
DNA: TGTGCCAGCAGTATACCGGGACTTGAAGAGACCCAGTACTTC
CDR3: CASSIPGLEETQYF

D: -
size: -
V: TRBV27
J: TRBJ2-1
DNA: TGTGCCAGCAGTCTACTGGGACGCTCCTACGAGCAGTTCTTC
CDR3: CASSLLGRSYEQFF

D: TRBD2
size: many
V: TRBV15
J: TRBJ2-3
DNA: TGTGCCACCAGCAGAACCGGGACTACCGGGGGAGATACGCAGTATTTT
CDR3: CATSRTGTTGGDTQYF

D: TRBD2
size: few
V: TRBV4-2
J: TRBJ2-2
DNA: TGTGCCAGCAGCCAAATCGGGAGGCTGTACACCGGGGAGCTGTTTTTT
CDR3: CASSQIGRLYTGELFF

D: -
size: many
V: TRBV15
J: TRBJ2-3
DNA: TGTGCCACCAGCAGATCGACAGGAACTACGACGAATTTT
CDR3: CATSRSTGTTTNF

D: TRBD1
size: few
V: TRBV4-1
J: TRBJ2-7
DNA: TGCGCCAGCAGCCCCTACGGACAGGGAAGGCACGAGCAGTACTTC
CDR3: CASSPYGQGRHEQYF

D: -
size: -
V: TRBV28
J: TRBJ1-2
DNA: TGTGCCAGCAGTTTAGGGGGCCCGACCTATGACTACACCTTC
CDR3: CASSLGGPTYDYTF